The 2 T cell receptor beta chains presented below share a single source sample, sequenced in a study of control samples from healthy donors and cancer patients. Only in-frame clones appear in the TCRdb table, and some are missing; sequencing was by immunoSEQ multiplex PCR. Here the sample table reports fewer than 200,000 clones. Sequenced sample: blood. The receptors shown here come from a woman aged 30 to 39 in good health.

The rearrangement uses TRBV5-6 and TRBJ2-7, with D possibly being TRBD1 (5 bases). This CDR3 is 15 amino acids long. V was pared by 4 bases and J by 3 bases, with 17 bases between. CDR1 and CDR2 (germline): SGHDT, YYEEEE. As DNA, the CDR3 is TGTGCCAGCAGCCCTTCCTCGATAGACAGCTACGAGCAGTACTTC. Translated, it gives CASSPSSIDSYEQYF.

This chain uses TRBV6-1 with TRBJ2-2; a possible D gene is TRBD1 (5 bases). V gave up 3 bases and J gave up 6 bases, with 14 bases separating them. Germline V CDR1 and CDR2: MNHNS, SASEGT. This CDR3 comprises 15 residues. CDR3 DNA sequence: TGTGCCAGCAGTGATCCCCTTCGACAGCCCGGGGAGCTGTTTTTT. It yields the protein CASSDPLRQPGELFF.